This is a list of T cell receptor beta chains from one sample in a study of technical replicates of blood from a few donors. Some clones are missing from TCRdb's copy, which holds only in-frame ones; the method was immunoSEQ multiplex PCR. Here the sample spans more than 75,000 clones, 90% to 95% being singletons. Sequenced input: T cells isolated from PBMCs. These receptors all come from a human donor in good health. Both conserved end residues are part of each CDR3. A D gene is named only where the DNA matches it firmly. Clone size appears in some rows only: once, few, many, or a class for an expanded clone.

V gene	J gene	D gene	CDR3 length	clone size	CDR3 protein	CDR3 DNA
TRBV19	TRBJ2-7	-	14	once	CASSSTVTSYEQYF	TGTGCCAGTAGTTCGACTGTTACCTCCTACGAGCAGTACTTC
TRBV28	TRBJ2-7	TRBD2	14	-	CASSSSSGSYEQYF	TGTGCCAGCAGTTCCTCTAGCGGGAGCTACGAGCAGTACTTC
TRBV10-3	TRBJ2-2	-	14	-	CAISESGGTGELFF	TGTGCCATCAGTGAGTCCGGGGGTACCGGGGAGCTGTTTTTT
TRBV7-9	TRBJ2-7	TRBD2	13	-	CASSSTSGYEQYF	TGTGCCAGCAGCTCGACTAGCGGCTACGAGCAGTACTTC
TRBV19	TRBJ2-3	-	14	-	CASSIAGSTDTQYF	TGTGCCAGTAGTATAGCGGGGAGCACAGATACGCAGTATTTT
TRBV9	TRBJ1-2	TRBD1	13	-	CASSARTGEGYTF	TGTGCCAGCAGCGCCCGGACAGGGGAGGGCTACACCTTC
TRBV5-6	TRBJ2-5	-	13	-	CASSRRGTETQYF	TGTGCCAGCAGCCGTCGGGGGACAGAGACCCAGTACTTC
TRBV10-3	TRBJ2-5	TRBD2	14	-	CAISESAGDETQYF	TGTGCCATCAGTGAGTCAGCGGGAGACGAGACCCAGTACTTC
TRBV29-1	TRBJ2-1	TRBD2	13	-	CSVLLAGDNEQFF	TGCAGCGTTTTACTAGCGGGAGACAATGAGCAGTTCTTC
TRBV28	TRBJ1-2	-	13	-	CASRTDSNYGYTF	TGTGCCAGCAGGACGGACAGTAACTATGGCTACACCTTC
TRBV7-2	TRBJ2-5	TRBD2	17	-	CASSLLRQLWGGETQYF	TGTGCCAGCAGCCTACTGAGGCAACTTTGGGGAGGGGAGACCCAGTACTTC
TRBV5-1	TRBJ1-2	TRBD1	13	few	CASSSDRGHGYTF	TGCGCCAGCAGCTCCGACAGGGGTCATGGCTACACCTTC
TRBV7-9	TRBJ1-5	-	15	-	CASSSNRFNNQPQHF	TGTGCCAGCAGCTCAAACAGGTTCAACAATCAGCCCCAGCATTTT
TRBV28	TRBJ2-2	-	13	-	CASKQGGTGELFF	TGTGCCAGCAAGCAGGGTGGGACCGGGGAGCTGTTTTTT
TRBV6-5	TRBJ1-2	-	12	-	CASSYEGRGYTF	TGTGCCAGCAGTTACGAGGGCAGGGGCTACACCTTC
TRBV28	TRBJ2-1	TRBD2	16	-	CASKEPGLAGATRQFF	TGTGCCAGCAAAGAACCGGGACTAGCGGGAGCTACCAGGCAGTTCTTC
TRBV7-8	TRBJ2-3	-	17	-	CASSPLEARLYTDTQYF	TGTGCCAGCAGCCCCCTGGAGGCCCGGCTATACACAGATACGCAGTATTTT
TRBV27	TRBJ2-7	TRBD1	15	-	CASSLVGTASYEQYF	TGTGCCAGCAGTTTAGTCGGGACAGCTTCCTACGAGCAGTACTTC
TRBV20-1	TRBJ2-3	-	10	-	CSARADTQYF	TGCAGTGCTCGGGCAGATACGCAGTATTTT
TRBV9	TRBJ2-5	TRBD2	16	-	CASSVGTSGIQETQYF	TGTGCCAGCAGCGTTGGGACTAGCGGCATTCAAGAGACCCAGTACTTC
TRBV29-1	TRBJ2-1	-	18	-	CSVEDGRAGRSSYNEQFF	TGCAGCGTTGAAGACGGTCGGGCGGGGAGAAGCTCCTACAATGAGCAGTTCTTC
TRBV13	TRBJ2-3	TRBD2	17	-	CASSSETSGRVTDTQYF	TGTGCCAGCAGCTCGGAGACTAGCGGGAGGGTGACAGATACGCAGTATTTT
TRBV6-1	TRBJ2-2	TRBD2	14	-	CASLSGSISGELFF	TGTGCCAGCCTTAGCGGGAGTATTTCCGGGGAGCTGTTTTTT
TRBV25-1	TRBJ1-1	-	14	-	CASSEGAINTEAFF	TGTGCCAGCAGTGAGGGGGCAATTAACACTGAAGCTTTCTTT
TRBV2	TRBJ2-1	-	12	once	CASSDEGYEQFF	TGTGCCAGCAGTGATGAGGGATATGAGCAGTTCTTC
TRBV19	TRBJ2-7	TRBD2	17	-	CASSIGSGLAGTYEQYF	TGTGCCAGTAGTATAGGTTCGGGACTAGCGGGGACCTACGAGCAGTACTTC
TRBV27	TRBJ2-7	TRBD1	13	-	CASSRSTGREQYF	TGTGCCAGCAGTCGTTCGACAGGGCGGGAGCAGTACTTC
TRBV18	TRBJ1-4	-	16	few	CASSRSLDSSNEKLFF	TGTGCCAGCTCACGATCTCTGGACAGTTCGAATGAAAAACTGTTTTTT
TRBV19	TRBJ1-1	TRBD1	15	-	CASSTSPTGLSQAFF	TGTGCCAGTAGTACCTCCCCGACAGGGTTAAGTCAAGCTTTCTTT
TRBV4-3	TRBJ2-3	TRBD1	15	-	CASSHGDRGTDTQYF	TGCGCCAGCAGCCACGGGGACAGGGGCACAGATACGCAGTATTTT
TRBV10-3	TRBJ1-5	-	17	-	CAISETLYGGNNQPQHF	TGTGCCATCAGTGAAACCCTGTACGGGGGTAACAATCAGCCCCAGCATTTT
TRBV27	TRBJ1-5	TRBD1	15	-	CASSSGTVRDQPQHF	TGTGCCAGCAGTTCCGGGACAGTTCGTGATCAGCCCCAGCATTTT
TRBV6-5	TRBJ2-2	-	13	-	CASSPGNTGELFF	TGTGCCAGCAGCCCCGGGAATACCGGGGAGCTGTTTTTT
TRBV9	TRBJ2-5	TRBD2	15	-	CASSVTSRNTETQYF	TGTGCCAGCAGCGTGACTAGCCGGAATACGGAGACCCAGTACTTC
TRBV2	TRBJ2-1	-	12	-	CASIGGRNEQFF	TGTGCCAGCATCGGGGGTAGGAATGAGCAGTTCTTC
TRBV11-3	TRBJ2-7	TRBD1	14	-	CASRSGQRRNEQYF	TGTGCCAGCAGGTCGGGACAGCGTAGGAACGAGCAGTACTTC
TRBV19	TRBJ2-1	-	13	-	CASSNLLVWEQFF	TGTGCCAGTAGTAACCTTCTAGTCTGGGAGCAGTTCTTC
TRBV19	TRBJ1-2	TRBD1	13	-	CASTTTGGQGYTF	TGTGCCAGTACCACTACAGGGGGCCAGGGCTACACCTTC
TRBV9	TRBJ2-7	TRBD1	15	-	CASSVQGQGNYEQYF	TGTGCCAGCAGCGTCCAGGGACAGGGCAACTACGAGCAGTACTTC